The 18 T cell receptor beta chains in this list originate from one sample, sequenced in a study of shared clonotypes between healthy human individuals. Clones were read by immunoSEQ multiplex PCR, and TCRdb kept only the in-frame ones, dropping some. The sample has hundreds of thousands of clones; about three quarters are singletons. Sequenced material: memory CD4+ T cells sorted from blood. Sample subset: CD45RA-negative fraction. The receptors stem from a woman aged 25 to 45 in good health.

In nucleotides, the CDR3 is TGCAGCGGTAGACTAGCGGGAGGGGTAGATACGCAGTATTTT. This sequence encodes CSGRLAGGVDTQYF. The chain recombines TRBV29-1 with TRBJ2-3, with 14 bases that match TRBD2. Unmatched junction bases numbered 5, after V lost 7 bases and J lost 5 bases. The germline gives CDR1 SQVTM, CDR2 ANQGSEA. The CDR3 covers 14 residues.

The chain combines TRBV5-4 with TRBJ2-4; perhaps TRBD2 as D (5 bases). The CDR3 is 14 residues long. Germline V gene data show CDR1 as SGHNT and CDR2 as YYREEE (reference sequence). Trimming shortened V by 4 bases and J by 6 bases, and 14 bases separated the two germline ends. The CDR3 sequence is CASSAREGRNIQYF. The CDR3 DNA is TGTGCCAGCAGCGCCAGAGAAGGGAGAAACATTCAGTACTTC.

The chain links TRBV7-2 to TRBJ2-7; 9 nucleotides match TRBD2. The CDR3 spans 16 residues. Germline V lookup: CDR1 SGHTA, CDR2 FQGNSA. With V trimmed by 3 bases and J by 4 bases, 10 bases remained unmatched. The CDR3 reads CASSLRSGTSHYEQYF. The DNA for the CDR3 is TGTGCCAGCAGCTTGAGATCCGGGACTAGCCATTACGAGCAGTACTTC.

This clone was detected a few times. V usage is TRBV2 and J usage is TRBJ2-7; 8 nucleotides align to TRBD2. This CDR3 has 15 residues. Germline lookup yields CDR1 SNHLY and CDR2 FYNNEI. J gave up 5 bases and V 4 bases, and 10 bases lay outside the gene matches. In DNA form, the CDR3 reads TGTGCCAGCAGTGTCTCGGGTAGCGGGATCGACGAGCAGTACTTC. As protein: CASSVSGSGIDEQYF.

As regards this clone: A much larger clone differs by one base, so this may be a read error. The genes are TRBV11-2 and TRBJ1-1, with TRBD1 matching over 10 bases. This CDR3 has 13 amino acids. Losses at the gene ends were 4 bases for V and 4 bases for J; bases not matched to a gene: 0. From germline, CDR1 is SGHAT and CDR2 FQNNGV. CDR3 amino acids: CASSWTGGTEAFF. The CDR3 DNA reads as TGTGCCAGCAGCTGGACAGGGGGCACTGAAGCTTTCTTT.

This clone was detected only a few times. The chain recombines TRBV27 with TRBJ1-6, with a possible D match to TRBD1 (5 bases). With 4 bases removed from V and 6 bases from J, the gap between germline ends came to 13 bases. This CDR3 has 15 residues. Germline CDR1 MNHEY, CDR2 SMNVEV (reference sequence). The CDR3 DNA follows: TGTGCCAGCAGTTCCGGGACCAACTTTAATTCACCCCTCCACTTT. Protein: CASSSGTNFNSPLHF.

The chain links TRBV20-1 to TRBJ2-7; D gene uncertain. The germline V gene has CDR1 DFQATT and CDR2 SNEGSKA (reference sequence). With 6 bases removed from V and 0 bases from J, the gap between germline ends came to 3 bases. The CDR3 totals 10 residues. CDR3 sequence (DNA): TGCAGTGCGGGCTCCTACGAGCAGTACTTC. Its translation is CSAGSYEQYF.

The V call is TRBV13, the J call TRBJ2-1; TRBD1 agrees at 9 bases. Losses at the gene ends were 6 bases for V and 5 bases for J; bases not matched to a gene: 11. Germline V gives CDR1 PRHDT, CDR2 FYEKMQ (reference sequence). The CDR3 has 16 residues. The DNA of the CDR3 is TGTGCCAGCAGTCCAGGCCCAGGACAGGGGAACAATGAGCAGTTCTTC. It encodes CASSPGPGQGNNEQFF.

The CDR3 DNA reads as TGTGCCAGCAGCCTCTCAGGACAACCATGGGCTGAAGCTTTCTTT. This sequence encodes CASSLSGQPWAEAFF. This chain connects TRBV7-6 to TRBJ1-1; the D gene is possibly TRBD1 (5 bases). The V end lost 5 bases, the J end lost 6 bases, and 19 bases lay between the germline ends. CDR1 is SGHVS and CDR2 is FNYEAQ in the germline V gene. This CDR3 has 15 amino acids.

In its sample, this clone was seen once. V is TRBV19 and J is TRBJ2-2; tentatively, D is TRBD2 (5 bases). The CDR3 has 18 residues. Deletions cut 2 bases from V and 0 bases from J, with 16 bases between. Germline CDR1 LNHDA, CDR2 SQIVND (reference sequence). The CDR3 nucleotides read TGTGCCAGTAGTATAATGAGAAGGAGGACGACGAACACCGGGGAGCTGTTTTTT. Amino acid sequence: CASSIMRRRTTNTGELFF.

The chain is built from TRBV5-1 and TRBJ1-1; perhaps TRBD1 as D (5 bases). The germline CDR1 and CDR2 sequences are SGHRS and YFSETQ. The CDR3 extends over 18 amino acids. V gave up 0 bases and J gave up 0 bases, with 18 bases separating them. CDR3 in DNA: TGCGCCAGCAGCTTGGGTGGGGCGGGAAGCCGACTGAACACTGAAGCTTTCTTT. Protein sequence: CASSLGGAGSRLNTEAFF. Drawing the rest from reference TRBV5-1 and TRBJ1-1, the complete variable domain is KAGVTQTPRYLIKTRGQQVTLSCSPISGHRSVSWYQQTPGQGLQFLFEYFSETQRNKGNFPGRFSGRQFSNSRSEMNVSTLELGDSALYLCASSLGGAGSRLNTEAFFGQGTRLTVV.

A single count supports this clone. The V gene is TRBV5-1, the J gene TRBJ2-3; D is possibly TRBD1 (6 bases). V was clipped by 0 bases and J by 2 bases, with 13 bases between them. Germline loops: CDR1 SGHRS, CDR2 YFSETQ. This CDR3 is built from 16 residues. The DNA of the CDR3 is TGCGCCAGCAGCTTGGTAGGGGGAGCGAACACAGATACGCAGTATTTT. Its protein is CASSLVGGANTDTQYF.

V usage is TRBV18 and J usage is TRBJ2-2; 10 nucleotides line up with TRBD2. Germline V gene sequence: CDR1 KGHSH, CDR2 LQKENI. The junction had 2 bases not matched to a gene; V was cut back by 2 bases and J by 2 bases. The CDR3 contains 16 residues. The CDR3 sequence: CASSPTSGTNTGELFF. CDR3 sequence (DNA): TGTGCCAGCTCACCAACTAGCGGGACAAACACCGGGGAGCTGTTTTTT.

This chain connects TRBV14 to TRBJ2-2; a weak D match, TRBD1 (8 bases). Germline V gene lookup returns CDR1 SGHDN and CDR2 FVKESK. The V end lost 3 bases, the J end lost 5 bases, and 19 bases lay between the germline ends. This CDR3 has 17 amino acids. CDR3 bases: TGTGCCAGCAGCCACCGAGCGGGACAGGTCCTTACCGGGGAGCTGTTTTTT. This sequence encodes CASSHRAGQVLTGELFF.

This rearrangement joins TRBV7-9 to TRBJ2-5, with D unclear. Germline CDR1 reads SEHNR; CDR2 reads FQNEAQ (reference sequence). V lost 1 base and J lost 5, with 8 bases in between. The CDR3 has 13 residues. DNA of the CDR3: TGTGCCAGCAGCTTAGAGACGCGGGAGACCCAGTACTTC. This codes for CASSLETRETQYF.

About this clone itself: Since a much larger clone is just one base distant, this may be a read error. This chain connects TRBV7-2 to TRBJ1-3; the D is unclear. CDR3 length equals 11 residues. The V gene's germline CDR1 is SGHTA and CDR2 FQGNSA. Trimming took off 4 bases at V and 2 bases at J, with 0 bases between the two ends. The CDR3 reads CASSSGNTIYF. The CDR3 coding sequence is TGTGCCAGCAGCTCTGGAAACACCATATATTTT.

The table lists this clone with a few counts. Other nucleotide sequences in the sample specify the same CDR3. This sequence joins TRBV28 and TRBJ2-7, with TRBD2 matching 14 bases. The CDR3 sequence is 15 residues long. The germline gives CDR1 MDHEN, CDR2 SYDVKM. The V gene end was trimmed by 4 bases and the J gene end by 4 bases; junction bases not matched to a gene: 3. Here the CDR3 DNA reads TGTGCCAGCAGTTCCGGGACTAGCGGGAGTTACGAGCAGTACTTC. As protein: CASSSGTSGSYEQYF.

The chain employs TRBV5-1 and TRBJ1-1; no clear D gene. The CDR3 totals 12 residues. Trimming stripped 0 bases from V and 6 bases from J, with 6 bases between. Germline V lookup: CDR1 SGHRS, CDR2 YFSETQ. CDR3 nucleotides: TGCGCCAGCAGCTTGGGAGGTCCTGAAGCTTTCTTT. Residues: CASSLGGPEAFF.